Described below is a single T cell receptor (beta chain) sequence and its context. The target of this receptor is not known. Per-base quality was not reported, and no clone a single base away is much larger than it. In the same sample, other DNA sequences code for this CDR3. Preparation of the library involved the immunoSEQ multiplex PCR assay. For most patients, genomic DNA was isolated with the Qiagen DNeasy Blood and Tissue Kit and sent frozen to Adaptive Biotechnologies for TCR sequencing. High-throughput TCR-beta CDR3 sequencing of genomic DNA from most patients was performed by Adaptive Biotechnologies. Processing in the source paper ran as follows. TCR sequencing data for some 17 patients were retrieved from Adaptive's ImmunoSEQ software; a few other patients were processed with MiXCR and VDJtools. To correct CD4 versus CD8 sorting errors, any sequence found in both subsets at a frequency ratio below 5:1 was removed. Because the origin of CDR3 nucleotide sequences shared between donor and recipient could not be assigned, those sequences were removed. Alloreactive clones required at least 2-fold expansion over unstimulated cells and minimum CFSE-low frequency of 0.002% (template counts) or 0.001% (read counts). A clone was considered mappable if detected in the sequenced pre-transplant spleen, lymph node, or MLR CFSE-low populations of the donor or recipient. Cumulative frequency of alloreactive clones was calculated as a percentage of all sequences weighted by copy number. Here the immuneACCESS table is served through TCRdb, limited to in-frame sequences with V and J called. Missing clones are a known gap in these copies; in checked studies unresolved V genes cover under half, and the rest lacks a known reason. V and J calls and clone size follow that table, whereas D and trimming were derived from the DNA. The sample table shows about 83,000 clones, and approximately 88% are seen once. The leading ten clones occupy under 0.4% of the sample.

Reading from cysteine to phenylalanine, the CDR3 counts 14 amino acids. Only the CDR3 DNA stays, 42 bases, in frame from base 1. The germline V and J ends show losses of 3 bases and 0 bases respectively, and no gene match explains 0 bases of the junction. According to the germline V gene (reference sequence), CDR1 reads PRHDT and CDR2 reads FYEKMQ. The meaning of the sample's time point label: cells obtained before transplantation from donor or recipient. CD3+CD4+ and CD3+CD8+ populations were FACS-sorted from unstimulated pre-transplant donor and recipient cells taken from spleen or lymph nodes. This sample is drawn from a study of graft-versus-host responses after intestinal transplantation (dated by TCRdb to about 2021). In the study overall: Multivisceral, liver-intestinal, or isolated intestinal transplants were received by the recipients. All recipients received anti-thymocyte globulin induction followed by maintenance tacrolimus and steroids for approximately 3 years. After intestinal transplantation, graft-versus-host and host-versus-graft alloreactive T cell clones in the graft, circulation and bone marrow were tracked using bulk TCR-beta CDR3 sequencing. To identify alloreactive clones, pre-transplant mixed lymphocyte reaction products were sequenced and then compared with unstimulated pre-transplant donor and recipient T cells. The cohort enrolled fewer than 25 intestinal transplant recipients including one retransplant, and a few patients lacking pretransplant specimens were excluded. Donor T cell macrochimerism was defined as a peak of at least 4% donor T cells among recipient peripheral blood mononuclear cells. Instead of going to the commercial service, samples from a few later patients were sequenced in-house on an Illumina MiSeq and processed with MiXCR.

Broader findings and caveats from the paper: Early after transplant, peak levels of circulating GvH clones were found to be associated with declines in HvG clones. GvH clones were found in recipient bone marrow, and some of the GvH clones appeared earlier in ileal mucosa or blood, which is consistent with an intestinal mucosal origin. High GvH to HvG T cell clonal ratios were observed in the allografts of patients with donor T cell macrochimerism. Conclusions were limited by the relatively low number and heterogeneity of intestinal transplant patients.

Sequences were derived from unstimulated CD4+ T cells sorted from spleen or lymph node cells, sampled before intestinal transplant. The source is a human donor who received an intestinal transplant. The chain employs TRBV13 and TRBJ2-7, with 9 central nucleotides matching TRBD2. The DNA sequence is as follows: TGTGCCAGCAGCTTTAGCGGGAGCTCCTACGAGCAGTACTTC. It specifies CASSFSGSSYEQYF.